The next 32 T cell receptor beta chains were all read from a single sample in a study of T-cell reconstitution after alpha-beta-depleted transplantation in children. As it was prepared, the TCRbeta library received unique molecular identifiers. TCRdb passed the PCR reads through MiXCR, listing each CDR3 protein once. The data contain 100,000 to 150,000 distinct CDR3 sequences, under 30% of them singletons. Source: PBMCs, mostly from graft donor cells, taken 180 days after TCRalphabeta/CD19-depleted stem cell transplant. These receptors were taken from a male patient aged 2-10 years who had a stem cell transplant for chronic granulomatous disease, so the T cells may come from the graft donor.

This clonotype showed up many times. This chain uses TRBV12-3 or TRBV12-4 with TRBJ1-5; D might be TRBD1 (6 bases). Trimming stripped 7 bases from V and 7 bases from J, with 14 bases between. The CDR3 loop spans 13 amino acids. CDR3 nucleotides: TGTGCCAGCAAACACAGGGTGGGACAGCCCCAGCATTTT. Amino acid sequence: CASKHRVGQPQHF.

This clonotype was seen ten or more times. In DNA, the CDR3 is TGTGCCAGCAGCTACGACAGGGGGCAGGGTGGCTACACCTTC. Protein product: CASSYDRGQGGYTF. The chain has TRBV5-4 and TRBJ1-2; TRBD1 aligns across 10 bases. The CDR3 totals 14 residues. Per the germline V gene, CDR1 is SGHNT and CDR2 is YYREEE (reference sequence). V was pared by 3 bases and J by 7 bases, with 6 bases of the junction left unmatched.

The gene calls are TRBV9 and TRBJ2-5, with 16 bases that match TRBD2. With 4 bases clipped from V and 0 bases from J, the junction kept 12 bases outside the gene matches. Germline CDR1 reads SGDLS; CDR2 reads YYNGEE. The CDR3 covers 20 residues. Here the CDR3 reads CASSQGTSGRAFTYQETQYF. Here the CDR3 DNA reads TGTGCCAGCAGCCAAGGGACTAGCGGGAGGGCCTTTACGTACCAAGAGACCCAGTACTTC.

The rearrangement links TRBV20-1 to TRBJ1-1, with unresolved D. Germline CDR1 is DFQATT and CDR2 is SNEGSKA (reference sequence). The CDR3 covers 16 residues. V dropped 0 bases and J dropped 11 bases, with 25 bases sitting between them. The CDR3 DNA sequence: TGCAGTGCTAGAGACATTGCCGGCGGCAAGAAGAAGCGGGCTTTCTTT. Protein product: CSARDIAGGKKKRAFF.

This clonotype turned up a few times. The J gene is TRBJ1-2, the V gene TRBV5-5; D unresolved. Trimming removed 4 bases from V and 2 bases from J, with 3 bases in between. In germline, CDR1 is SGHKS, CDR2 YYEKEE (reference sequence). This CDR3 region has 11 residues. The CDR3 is CASSNNYGYTF. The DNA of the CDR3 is TGTGCCAGCAGCAACAACTATGGCTACACCTTC.

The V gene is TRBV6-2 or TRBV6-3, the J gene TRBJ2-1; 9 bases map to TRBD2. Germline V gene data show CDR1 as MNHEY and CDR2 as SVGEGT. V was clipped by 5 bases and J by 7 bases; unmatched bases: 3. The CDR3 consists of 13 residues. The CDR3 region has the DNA TGTGCCAGCAGTAGCGGGGGGACGAATGAGCAGTTCTTC. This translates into CASSSGGTNEQFF.

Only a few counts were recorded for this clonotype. The DNA for the CDR3 is TGTGCCAGCAGTTTGGTACAGGGATACGCCGAGCAGTACTTC. Its protein is CASSLVQGYAEQYF. The V gene is TRBV12-3 or TRBV12-4, the J gene TRBJ2-7, with a tentative D call TRBD1 (6 bases). V dropped 3 bases and J dropped 6 bases, with 15 bases sitting between them. This CDR3 is 14 amino acids long.

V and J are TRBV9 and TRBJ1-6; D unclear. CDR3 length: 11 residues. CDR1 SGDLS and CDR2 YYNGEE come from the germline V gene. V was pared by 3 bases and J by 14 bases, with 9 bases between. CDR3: CASSAGGTLHF. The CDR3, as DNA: TGTGCCAGCAGCGCCGGAGGAACCCTCCACTTT.

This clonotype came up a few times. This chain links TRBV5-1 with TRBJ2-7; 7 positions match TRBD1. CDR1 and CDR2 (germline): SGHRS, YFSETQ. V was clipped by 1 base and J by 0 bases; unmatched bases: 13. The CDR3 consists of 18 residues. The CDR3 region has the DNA TGCGCCAGCAGCTTGAGGGGGCCTACATCGACAAGCTCCTACGAGCAGTACTTC. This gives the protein CASSLRGPTSTSSYEQYF.

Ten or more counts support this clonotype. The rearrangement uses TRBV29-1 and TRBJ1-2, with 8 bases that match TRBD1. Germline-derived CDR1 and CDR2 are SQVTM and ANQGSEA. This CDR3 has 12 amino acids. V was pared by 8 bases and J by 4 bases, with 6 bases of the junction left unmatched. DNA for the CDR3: TGCAGCACCAGGACAGGGCCCTATGGCTACACCTTC. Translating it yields CSTRTGPYGYTF.

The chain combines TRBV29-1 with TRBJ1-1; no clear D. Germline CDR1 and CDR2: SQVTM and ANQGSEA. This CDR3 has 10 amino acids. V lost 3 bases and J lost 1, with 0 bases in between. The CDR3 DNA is TGCAGCGTTGAGAACACTGAAGCTTTCTTT. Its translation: CSVENTEAFF.

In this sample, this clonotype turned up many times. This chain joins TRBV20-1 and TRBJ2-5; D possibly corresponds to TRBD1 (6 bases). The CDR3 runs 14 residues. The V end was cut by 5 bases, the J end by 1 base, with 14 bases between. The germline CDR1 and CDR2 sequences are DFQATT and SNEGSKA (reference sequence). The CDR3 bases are TGCAGTGCTCAAGACAGGAAAGTCCAAGAGACCCAGTACTTC. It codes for CSAQDRKVQETQYF.

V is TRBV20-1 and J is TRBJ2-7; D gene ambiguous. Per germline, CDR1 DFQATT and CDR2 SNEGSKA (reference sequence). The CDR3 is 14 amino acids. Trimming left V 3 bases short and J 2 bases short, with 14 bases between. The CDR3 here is CSASAWVEAYEQYF. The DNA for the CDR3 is TGCAGTGCTAGTGCCTGGGTTGAAGCCTACGAGCAGTACTTC.

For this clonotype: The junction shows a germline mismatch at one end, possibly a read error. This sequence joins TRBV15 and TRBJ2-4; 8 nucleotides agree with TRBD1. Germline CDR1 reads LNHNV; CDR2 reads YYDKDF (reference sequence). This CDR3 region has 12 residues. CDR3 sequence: CATSTGTGPPDF. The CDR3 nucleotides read TGTGCCACCAGCACCGGGACAGGACCCCCGGACTTC.

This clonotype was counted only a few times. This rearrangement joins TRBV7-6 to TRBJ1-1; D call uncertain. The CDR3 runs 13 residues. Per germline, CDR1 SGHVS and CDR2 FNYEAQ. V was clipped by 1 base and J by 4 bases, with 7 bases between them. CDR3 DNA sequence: TGTGCCAGCAGCTTAGTGGCAGGCACTGAAGCTTTCTTT. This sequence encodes CASSLVAGTEAFF.

CDR3 loop: CASSYPGGSAQYF. CDR3 DNA: TGTGCCAGCAGTTACCCCGGGGGCTCCGCGCAGTACTTC. The chain recombines TRBV6-5 with TRBJ2-7; D is possibly TRBD1 or TRBD2 (6 bases each). Trimming cost V 2 bases and J 9 bases, with 14 bases left between them. Germline assignment: CDR1 MNHEY and CDR2 SVGAGI. This CDR3 is built from 13 residues.

CDR3 sequence reads: CASSPRQDHEQYF. DNA for the CDR3: TGTGCCAGCAGCCCCCGACAGGACCACGAGCAGTACTTC. This chain joins TRBV7-2 and TRBJ2-7; D perhaps matches TRBD1 (6 bases). Germline V gene sequence: CDR1 SGHTA, CDR2 FQGNSA. The V end was cut by 5 bases, the J end by 5 bases, with 13 bases between. The CDR3 has 13 amino acids.

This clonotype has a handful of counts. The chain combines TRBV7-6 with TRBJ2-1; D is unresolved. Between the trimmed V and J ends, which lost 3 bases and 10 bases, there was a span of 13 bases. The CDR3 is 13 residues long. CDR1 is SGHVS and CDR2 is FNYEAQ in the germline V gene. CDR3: CASSFVSLGEQFF. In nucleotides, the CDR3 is TGTGCCAGCAGCTTCGTATCCCTAGGGGAGCAGTTCTTC.

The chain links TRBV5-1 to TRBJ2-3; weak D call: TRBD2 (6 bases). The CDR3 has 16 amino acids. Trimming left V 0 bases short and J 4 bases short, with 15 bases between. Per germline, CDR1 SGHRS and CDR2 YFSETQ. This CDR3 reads CASSLGNGGIPDTQYF. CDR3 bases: TGCGCCAGCAGCTTGGGGAACGGCGGGATCCCAGATACGCAGTATTTT.

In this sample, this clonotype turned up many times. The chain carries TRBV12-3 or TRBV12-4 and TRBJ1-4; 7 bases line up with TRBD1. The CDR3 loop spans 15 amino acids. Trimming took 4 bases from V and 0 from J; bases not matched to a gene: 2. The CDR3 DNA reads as TGTGCCAGCAGTTGGACAGGCCCAACTAATGAAAAACTGTTTTTT. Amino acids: CASSWTGPTNEKLFF.

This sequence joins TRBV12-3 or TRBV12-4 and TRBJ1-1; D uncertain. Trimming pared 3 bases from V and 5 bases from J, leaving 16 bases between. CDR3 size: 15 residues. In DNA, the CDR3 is TGTGCCAGCAGTTTCCTGCGTGTCAGAGGGACTGAAGCTTTCTTT. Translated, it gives CASSFLRVRGTEAFF.

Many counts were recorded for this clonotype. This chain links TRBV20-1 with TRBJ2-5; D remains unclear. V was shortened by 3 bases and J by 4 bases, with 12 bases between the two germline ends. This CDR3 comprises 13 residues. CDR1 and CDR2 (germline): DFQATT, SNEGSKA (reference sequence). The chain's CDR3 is CSARVVVGETQYF. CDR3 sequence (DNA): TGCAGTGCTAGGGTCGTGGTAGGAGAGACCCAGTACTTC.

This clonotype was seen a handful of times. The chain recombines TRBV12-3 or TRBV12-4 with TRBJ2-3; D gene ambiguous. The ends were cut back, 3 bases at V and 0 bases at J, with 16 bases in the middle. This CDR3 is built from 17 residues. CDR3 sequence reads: CASSLVLQATSTDTQYF. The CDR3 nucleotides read TGTGCCAGCAGTTTGGTACTGCAAGCGACTAGCACAGATACGCAGTATTTT.

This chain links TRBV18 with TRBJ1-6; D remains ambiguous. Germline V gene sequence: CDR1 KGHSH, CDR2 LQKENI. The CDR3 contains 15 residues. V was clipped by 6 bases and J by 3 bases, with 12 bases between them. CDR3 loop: CASSPTSVYNSPLHF. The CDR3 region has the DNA TGTGCCAGCTCTCCAACCAGTGTCTATAATTCACCCCTCCACTTT.

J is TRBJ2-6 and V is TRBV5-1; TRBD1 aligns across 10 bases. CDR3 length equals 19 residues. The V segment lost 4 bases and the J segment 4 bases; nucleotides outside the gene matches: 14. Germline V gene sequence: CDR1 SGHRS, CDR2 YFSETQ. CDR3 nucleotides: TGCGCCAGCAGCCTAGGACAGGGGGTGTCCCTATCGGGGGCCAACGTCCTGACTTTC. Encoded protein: CASSLGQGVSLSGANVLTF.

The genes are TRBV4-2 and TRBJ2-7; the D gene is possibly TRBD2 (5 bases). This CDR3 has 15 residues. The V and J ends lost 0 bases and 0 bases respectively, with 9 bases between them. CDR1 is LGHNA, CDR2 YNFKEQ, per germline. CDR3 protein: CASSQDVGSSYEQYF. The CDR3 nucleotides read TGTGCCAGCAGCCAAGACGTTGGGAGCTCCTACGAGCAGTACTTC.

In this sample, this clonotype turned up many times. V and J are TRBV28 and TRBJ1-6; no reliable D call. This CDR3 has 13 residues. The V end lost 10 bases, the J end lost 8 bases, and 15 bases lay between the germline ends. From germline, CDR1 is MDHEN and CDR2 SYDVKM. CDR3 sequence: CATLLGRDSPLHF. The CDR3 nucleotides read TGTGCCACCCTCCTAGGTCGGGATTCACCCCTCCACTTT.

CDR3 sequence: CSARAKRRANTGELFF. CDR3 sequence (DNA): TGCAGTGCTAGAGCTAAGCGGAGAGCGAACACCGGGGAGCTGTTTTTT. The rearrangement uses TRBV20-1 and TRBJ2-2; D may be TRBD2 (5 bases). V dropped 1 base and J dropped 0 bases, with 12 bases sitting between them. Germline CDR1 reads DFQATT; CDR2 reads SNEGSKA (reference sequence). This CDR3 region has 16 residues.

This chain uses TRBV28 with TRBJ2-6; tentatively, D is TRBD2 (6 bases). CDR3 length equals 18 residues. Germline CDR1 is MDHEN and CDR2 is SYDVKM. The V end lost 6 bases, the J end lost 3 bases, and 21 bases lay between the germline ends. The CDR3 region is CASRTLWWRDGGANVLTF. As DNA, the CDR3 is TGTGCCAGCAGGACGCTTTGGTGGCGGGATGGTGGGGCCAACGTCCTGACTTTC.

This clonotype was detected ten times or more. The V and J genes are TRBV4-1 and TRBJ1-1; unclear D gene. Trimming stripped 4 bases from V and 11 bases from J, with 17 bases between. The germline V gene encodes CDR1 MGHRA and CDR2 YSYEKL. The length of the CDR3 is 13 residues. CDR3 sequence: CASSPYGITDAFF. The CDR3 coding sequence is TGCGCCAGCAGCCCCTACGGGATCACAGATGCTTTCTTT.

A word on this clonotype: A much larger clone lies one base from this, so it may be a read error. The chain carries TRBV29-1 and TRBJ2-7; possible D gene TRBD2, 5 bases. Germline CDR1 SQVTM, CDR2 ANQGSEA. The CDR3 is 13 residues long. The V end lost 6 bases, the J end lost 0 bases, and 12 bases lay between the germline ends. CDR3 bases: TGCAGCGTCAGGAGGCAGAGCTCCTACGAGCAGTACTTC. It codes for CSVRRQSSYEQYF.

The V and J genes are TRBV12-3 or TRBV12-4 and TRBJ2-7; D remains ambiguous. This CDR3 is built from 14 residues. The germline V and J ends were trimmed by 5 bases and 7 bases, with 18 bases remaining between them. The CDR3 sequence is CASSPQVLSGEQYF. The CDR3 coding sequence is TGTGCCAGCAGTCCGCAGGTACTTTCGGGTGAGCAGTACTTC.